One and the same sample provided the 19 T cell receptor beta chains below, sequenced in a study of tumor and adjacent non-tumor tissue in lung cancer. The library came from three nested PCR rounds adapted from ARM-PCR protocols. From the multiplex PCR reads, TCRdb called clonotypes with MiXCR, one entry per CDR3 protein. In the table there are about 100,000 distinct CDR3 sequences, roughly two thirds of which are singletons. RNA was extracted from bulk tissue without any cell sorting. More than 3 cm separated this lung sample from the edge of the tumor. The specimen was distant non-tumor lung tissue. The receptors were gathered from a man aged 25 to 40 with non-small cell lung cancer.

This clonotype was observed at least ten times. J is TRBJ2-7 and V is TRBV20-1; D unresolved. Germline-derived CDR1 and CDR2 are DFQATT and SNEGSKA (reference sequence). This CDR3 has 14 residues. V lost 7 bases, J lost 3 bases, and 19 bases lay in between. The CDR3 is CSVTQTGPNYEQYF. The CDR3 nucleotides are TGCAGTGTCACACAGACCGGGCCGAACTACGAGCAGTACTTC.

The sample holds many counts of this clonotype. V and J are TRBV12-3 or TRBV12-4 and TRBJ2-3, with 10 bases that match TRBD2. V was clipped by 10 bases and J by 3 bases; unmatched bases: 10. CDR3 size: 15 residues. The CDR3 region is CATTSSGRGTDTQYF. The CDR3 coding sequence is TGTGCCACCACTTCTAGCGGGAGAGGTACAGATACGCAGTATTTT.

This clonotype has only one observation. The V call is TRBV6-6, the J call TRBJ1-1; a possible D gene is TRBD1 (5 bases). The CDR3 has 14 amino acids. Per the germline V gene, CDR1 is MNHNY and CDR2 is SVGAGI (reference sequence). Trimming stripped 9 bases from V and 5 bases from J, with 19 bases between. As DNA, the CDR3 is TGTGCCAGTAACACCACGGGGCTTGAAACTGAAGCTTTCTTT. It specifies CASNTTGLETEAFF.

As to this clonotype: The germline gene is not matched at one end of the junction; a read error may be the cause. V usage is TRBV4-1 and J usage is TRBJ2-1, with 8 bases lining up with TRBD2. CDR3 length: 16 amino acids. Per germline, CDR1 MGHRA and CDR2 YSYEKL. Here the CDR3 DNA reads TGCGCCAGCAGACAAGATCAAGCGGGAGACTACAATGAGCTGTTCTTC. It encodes CASRQDQAGDYNELFF.

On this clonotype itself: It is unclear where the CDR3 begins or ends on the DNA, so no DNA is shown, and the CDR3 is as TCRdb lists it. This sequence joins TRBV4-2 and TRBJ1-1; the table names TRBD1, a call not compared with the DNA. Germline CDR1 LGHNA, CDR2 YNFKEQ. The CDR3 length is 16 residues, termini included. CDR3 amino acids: CANSQVGRGSGTEALF.

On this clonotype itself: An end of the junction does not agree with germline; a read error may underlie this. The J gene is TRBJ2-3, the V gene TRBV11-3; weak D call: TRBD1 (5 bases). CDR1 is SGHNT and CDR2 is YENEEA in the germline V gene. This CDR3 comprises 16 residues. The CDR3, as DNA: TGTGCCAGCAGCCCGCTCGCAGACTCCAGGGTAGATAGGCAGTATTTT. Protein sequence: CASSPLADSRVDRQYF.

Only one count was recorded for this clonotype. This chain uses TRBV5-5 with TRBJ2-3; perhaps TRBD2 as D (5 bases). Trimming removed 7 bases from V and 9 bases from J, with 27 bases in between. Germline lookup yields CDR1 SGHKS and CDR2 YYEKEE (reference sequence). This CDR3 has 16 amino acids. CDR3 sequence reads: CASGRPTMSGIDTQYF. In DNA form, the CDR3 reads TGTGCCAGCGGGCGACCGACTATGAGTGGCATAGACACGCAGTATTTT. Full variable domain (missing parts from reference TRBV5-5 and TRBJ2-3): DAGVTQSPTHLIKTRGQQVTLRCSPISGHKSVSWYQQVLGQGPQFIFQYYEKEERGRGNFPDRFSARQFPNYSSELNVNALLLGDSALYLCASGRPTMSGIDTQYFGPGTRLTVL.

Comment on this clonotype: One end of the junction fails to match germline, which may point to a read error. The CDR3: CASSHYARARQEAQYF. CDR3 in DNA: TGCGCCAGCAGCCATTACGCGAGGGCGAGGCAAGAGGCCCAGTACTTC. This chain joins TRBV4-1 and TRBJ2-5; D might be TRBD2 (5 bases). Germline CDR1 is MGHRA and CDR2 is YSYEKL. The CDR3 sequence is 16 residues long.

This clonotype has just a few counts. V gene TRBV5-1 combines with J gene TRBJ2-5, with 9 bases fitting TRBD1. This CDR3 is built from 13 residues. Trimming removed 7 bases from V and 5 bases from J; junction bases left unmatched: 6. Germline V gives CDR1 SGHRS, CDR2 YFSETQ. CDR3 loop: CASHLTGGETQYF. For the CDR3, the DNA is TGCGCCAGCCACCTGACAGGGGGGGAGACCCAGTACTTC.

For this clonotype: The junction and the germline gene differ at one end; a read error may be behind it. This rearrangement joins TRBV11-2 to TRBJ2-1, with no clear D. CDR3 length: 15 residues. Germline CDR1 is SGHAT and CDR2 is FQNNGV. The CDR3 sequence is CACSIRLAPANEQFF. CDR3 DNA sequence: TGTGCCTGCAGCATTAGACTGGCCCCCGCCAATGAGCAGTTCTTC. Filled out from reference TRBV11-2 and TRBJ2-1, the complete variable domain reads EAGVAQSPRYKIIEKRQSVAFWCNPISGHATLYWYQQILGQGPKLLIQFQNNGVVDDSQLPKDRFSAERLKGVDSTLKIQPAKLEDSAVYLCACSIRLAPANEQFFGPGTRLTVL.

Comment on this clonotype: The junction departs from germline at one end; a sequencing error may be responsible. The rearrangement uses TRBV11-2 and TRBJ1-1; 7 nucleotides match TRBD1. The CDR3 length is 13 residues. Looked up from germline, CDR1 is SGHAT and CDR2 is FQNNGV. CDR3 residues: CTSSIGQDTEAFF. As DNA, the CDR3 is TGTACCAGCAGCATCGGACAGGACACTGAAGCTTTCTTT.

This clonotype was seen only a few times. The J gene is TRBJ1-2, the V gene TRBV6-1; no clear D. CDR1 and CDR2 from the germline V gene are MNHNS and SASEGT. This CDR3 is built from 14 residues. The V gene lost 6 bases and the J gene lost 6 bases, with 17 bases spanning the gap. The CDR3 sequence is CASRSPPGSDGYTF. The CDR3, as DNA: TGTGCCAGCAGATCGCCTCCCGGGTCAGATGGCTACACCTTC.

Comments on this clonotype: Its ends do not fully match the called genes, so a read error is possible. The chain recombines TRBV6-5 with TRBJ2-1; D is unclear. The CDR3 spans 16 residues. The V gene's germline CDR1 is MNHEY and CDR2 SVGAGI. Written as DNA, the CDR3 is TGTGCCAGCAGCCTTAGGACGATAGAGTACGGCAATGGGCAGTTCTTC. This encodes CASSLRTIEYGNGQFF.

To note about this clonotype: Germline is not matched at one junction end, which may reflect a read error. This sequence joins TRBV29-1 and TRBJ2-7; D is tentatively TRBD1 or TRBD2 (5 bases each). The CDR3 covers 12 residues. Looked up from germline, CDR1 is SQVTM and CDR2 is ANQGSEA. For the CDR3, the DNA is TGCTGCGTAATCGGGACGGGCTACGAGCAGTACTTC. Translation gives CCVIGTGYEQYF.

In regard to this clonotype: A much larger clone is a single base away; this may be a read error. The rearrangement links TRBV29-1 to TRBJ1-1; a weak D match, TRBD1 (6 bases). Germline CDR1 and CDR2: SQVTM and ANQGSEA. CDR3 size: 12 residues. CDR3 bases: TGCAGCGTTGGGGGGCGAGGCACTGAAGTTTTCTTT. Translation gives CSVGGRGTEVFF.

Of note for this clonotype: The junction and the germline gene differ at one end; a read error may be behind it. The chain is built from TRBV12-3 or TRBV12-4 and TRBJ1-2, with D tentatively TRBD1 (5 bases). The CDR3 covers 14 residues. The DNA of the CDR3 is TGTGCCACCAGTCATATTCATCAGGGTGCTGGCTACACCTTC. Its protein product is CATSHIHQGAGYTF.

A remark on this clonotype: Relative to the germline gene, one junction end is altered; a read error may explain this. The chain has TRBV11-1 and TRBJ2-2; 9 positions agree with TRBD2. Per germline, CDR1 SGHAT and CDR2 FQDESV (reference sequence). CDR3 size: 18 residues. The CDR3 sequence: CAISSRSAGGPGTWELFF. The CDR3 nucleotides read TGTGCCATCAGCTCACGGTCAGCGGGGGGCCCGGGCACCTGGGAGCTGTTTTTT. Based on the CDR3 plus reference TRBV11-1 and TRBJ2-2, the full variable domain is EAEVAQSPRYKITEKSQAVAFWCDPISGHATLYWYRQILGQGPELLVQFQDESVVDDSQLPKDRFSAERLKGVDSTLKIQPAELGDSAMYLCAISSRSAGGPGTWELFFGEGSRLTVL.

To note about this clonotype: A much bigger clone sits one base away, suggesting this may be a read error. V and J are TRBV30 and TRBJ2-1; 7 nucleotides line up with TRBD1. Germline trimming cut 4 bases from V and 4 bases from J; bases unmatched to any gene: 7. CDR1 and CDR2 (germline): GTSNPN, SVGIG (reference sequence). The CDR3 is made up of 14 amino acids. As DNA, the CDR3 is TGTGCCTGGAAGCCGGGACAGATGTACAATGAGCAGTTCTTC. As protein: CAWKPGQMYNEQFF. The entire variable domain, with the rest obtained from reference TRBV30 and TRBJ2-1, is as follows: SQTIHQWPATLVQPVGSPLSLECTVEGTSNPNLYWYRQAAGRGLQLLFYSVGIGQISSEVPQNLSASRPQDRQFILSSKKLLLSDSGFYLCAWKPGQMYNEQFFGPGTRLTVL.

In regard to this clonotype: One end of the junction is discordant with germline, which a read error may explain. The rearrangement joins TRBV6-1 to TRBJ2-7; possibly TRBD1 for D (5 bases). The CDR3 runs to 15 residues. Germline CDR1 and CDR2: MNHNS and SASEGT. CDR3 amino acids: CASTPYRQIAVEQYF. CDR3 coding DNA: TGTGCCAGCACTCCGTATAGACAGATCGCGGTCGAGCAATACTTC.